The rows below give T cell receptor beta chains drawn from one sample of a study of blood T cell repertoires in COVID-19. TCRdb's table, derived via immunoSEQ multiplex PCR, lists solely in-frame clones and lacks some. The top ten hold 6% to 9% of the sample, which has fewer than 200,000 clones, roughly 86% seen once. Sequencing was carried out using peripheral blood. Receptor source: a man aged 40-49 years who had recovered from COVID-19. Each CDR3 is given with its conserved first and last residue. A D gene is named only where the DNA matches it firmly. For some rows the clone size is stated as once, few or many, or as a class when expanded; others skip it.

V gene	J gene	D gene	clone size	CDR3 DNA	CDR3 protein
TRBV3-1/TRBV3-2	TRBJ1-2	TRBD1	NA	TGTGCCAGCAGCGCTACAGGGGGAGCACATGGCTACACCTTC	CASSATGGAHGYTF
TRBV6-1	TRBJ1-4	NA	NA	TGTGCCAGCAGTGACCTGACAGCAACTAATGAAAAACTGTTTTTT	CASSDLTATNEKLFF
TRBV4-3	TRBJ1-6	NA	NA	TGCGCCAGCAGCCAAGATCCCGGGATGGGTTCACCCCTCCACTTT	CASSQDPGMGSPLHF
TRBV10-3	TRBJ2-5	NA	once	TGTGCCATCAGGTCTGCGGATCAAGAGACCCAGTACTTC	CAIRSADQETQYF
TRBV7-8	TRBJ2-5	TRBD2	NA	TGTGCCAGCAGCCCCAATAGCGGGAGGAGGGGAGAGACCCAGTACTTC	CASSPNSGRRGETQYF
TRBV19	TRBJ2-7	NA	NA	TGTGCCAGTAGTATCCAGGGGATCTCCCACGAGCAGTACTTC	CASSIQGISHEQYF
TRBV18	TRBJ2-3	TRBD1	NA	TGTGCCAGCTCACCACTCACAGGGGGCGCAGATACGCAGTATTTT	CASSPLTGGADTQYF
TRBV9	TRBJ2-1	TRBD1	NA	TGTGCCAGCAGCCCCAGGACAGGGGCGTACAATGAGCAGTTCTTC	CASSPRTGAYNEQFF
TRBV5-1	TRBJ2-5	NA	once	TGCGCCAGCAGCCCGGGACAGGGGATAGCGGGAGGAGAGACCCAGTACTTC	CASSPGQGIAGGETQYF
TRBV27	TRBJ2-7	NA	NA	TGTGCCAGCAGTTTAAGTCAGGGTTTGGGCGAGCAGTACTTC	CASSLSQGLGEQYF
TRBV28	TRBJ2-5	TRBD2	NA	TGTGCCAGCAGAGCCAGACTAGCGGGAGGGGGAGAGACCCAGTACTTC	CASRARLAGGGETQYF
TRBV19	TRBJ2-5	NA	NA	TGTGCCAGTAGTAGTCAGGGACATGGAGAAGAGACCCAGTACTTC	CASSSQGHGEETQYF
TRBV6-4	TRBJ2-2	TRBD2	many	TGTGCCAGCAGTGAGCGGGAGGCCGGGGAGCTGTTTTTT	CASSEREAGELFF
TRBV5-5	TRBJ1-4	NA	NA	TGTGCCAGCAGCCCCCCGGGGCCCGGGGGTACTAATGAAAAACTGTTTTTT	CASSPPGPGGTNEKLFF
TRBV7-8	TRBJ1-2	NA	NA	TGTGCCAGCGGAGACGGCCACTATGGCTACACCTTC	CASGDGHYGYTF
TRBV7-9	TRBJ2-5	TRBD1	NA	TGTGCCAGCAGCCACCAGGGGGCGGGCGAGACCCAGTACTTC	CASSHQGAGETQYF
TRBV7-2	TRBJ2-5	TRBD2	NA	TGTGCCAGCAGCTTAGCTCTAGCGGGAGTGGGGGCCCAGTACTTC	CASSLALAGVGAQYF
TRBV7-6	TRBJ2-1	NA	NA	TGTGCCAGCAGCGCTAGAAATGAGCAGTTCTTC	CASSARNEQFF
TRBV4-3	TRBJ2-2	NA	NA	TGCGCCAGCAGCCAACGGACAACGAACACCGGGGAGCTGTTTTTT	CASSQRTTNTGELFF
TRBV24-1	TRBJ2-1	NA	NA	TGTGCCACCAGTGACCGGCTAGGGGCGAGTGAGCAGTTCTTC	CATSDRLGASEQFF
TRBV5-4	TRBJ1-2	NA	NA	TGTGCCAGCAGCTTGAGGGGGGGTCTCCGTGGCTACACCTTC	CASSLRGGLRGYTF
TRBV7-2	TRBJ2-7	TRBD1	once	TGTGCCAGCAGCGCCACAGGTAGGACAGGGGGAACCGAGCAGTACTTC	CASSATGRTGGTEQYF
TRBV6-2/TRBV6-3	TRBJ2-7	TRBD1	NA	TGTGCCAGCAGTTACTCCGGACAGGGGTGGTACGAGCAGTACTTC	CASSYSGQGWYEQYF
TRBV18	TRBJ2-1	TRBD1	NA	TGTGCCAGCTCAGAGGGGACAGGTAAAAGCAATGAGCAGTTCTTC	CASSEGTGKSNEQFF
TRBV18	TRBJ1-1	NA	NA	TGTGCCAGCTCACCGGGCAGACTGAACACTGAAGCTTTCTTT	CASSPGRLNTEAFF
TRBV7-6	TRBJ2-3	NA	NA	TGTGCCAGCAGCTTCGACACCACCACAGATACGCAGTATTTT	CASSFDTTTDTQYF